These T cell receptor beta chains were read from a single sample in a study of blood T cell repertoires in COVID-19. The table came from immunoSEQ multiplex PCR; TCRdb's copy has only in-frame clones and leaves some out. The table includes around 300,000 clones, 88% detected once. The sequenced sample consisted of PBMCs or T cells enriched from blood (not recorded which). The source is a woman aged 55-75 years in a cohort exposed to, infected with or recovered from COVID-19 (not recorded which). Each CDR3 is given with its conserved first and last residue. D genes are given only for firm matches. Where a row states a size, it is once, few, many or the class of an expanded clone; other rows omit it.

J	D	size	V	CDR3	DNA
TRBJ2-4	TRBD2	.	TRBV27	CASSSWTSGRAGAKNIQYF	TGTGCCAGCAGTTCCTGGACTAGCGGGAGGGCCGGAGCCAAAAACATTCAGTACTTC
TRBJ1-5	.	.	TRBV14	CASSQFPYSNQPQHF	TGTGCCAGCAGCCAATTCCCGTATAGCAATCAGCCCCAGCATTTT
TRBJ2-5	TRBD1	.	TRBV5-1	CASSEQGARETQYF	TGCGCCAGCAGCGAACAGGGGGCCCGGGAGACCCAGTACTTC
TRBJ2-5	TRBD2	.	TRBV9	CASSARALAGGETQYF	TGTGCCAGCAGCGCTAGAGCGCTAGCGGGAGGAGAGACCCAGTACTTC
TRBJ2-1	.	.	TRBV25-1	CASSGNKRNEQFF	TGTGCCAGCAGTGGCAACAAGCGCAATGAGCAGTTCTTC
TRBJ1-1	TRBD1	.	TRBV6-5	CASSLQGAITEAFF	TGTGCCAGCAGCCTACAGGGGGCTATCACTGAAGCTTTCTTT
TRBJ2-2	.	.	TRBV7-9	CASSQGGTGELFF	TGTGCCAGCAGTCAGGGGGGCACCGGGGAGCTGTTTTTT
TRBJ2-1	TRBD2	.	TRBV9	CASSSGGLAGPPFF	TGTGCCAGCAGCTCAGGGGGACTAGCGGGCCCCCCGTTCTTC
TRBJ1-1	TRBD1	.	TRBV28	CASGGGGRDTEAFF	TGTGCCAGCGGCGGAGGGGGCAGGGACACTGAAGCTTTCTTT
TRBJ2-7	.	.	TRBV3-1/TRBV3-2	CASSQHGDEQYF	TGTGCCAGCAGCCAACATGGAGACGAGCAGTACTTC
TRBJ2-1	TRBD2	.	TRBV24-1	CATSDLTSGRLNEQFF	TGTGCCACCAGTGATTTGACTAGCGGGAGGTTGAATGAGCAGTTCTTC
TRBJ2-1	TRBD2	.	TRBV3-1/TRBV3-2	CASSGRAGEVDEQFF	TGTGCCAGCAGCGGAAGAGCGGGAGAGGTTGATGAGCAGTTCTTC
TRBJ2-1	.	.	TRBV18	CASSPPGRVRGEQFF	TGTGCCAGCTCACCACCGGGCAGGGTACGTGGTGAGCAGTTCTTC
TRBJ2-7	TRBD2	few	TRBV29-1	CSVVGLAGDEQYF	TGCAGCGTTGTAGGACTAGCGGGAGACGAGCAGTACTTC
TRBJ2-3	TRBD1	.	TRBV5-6	CASSRQGSDTQYF	TGTGCCAGCAGCCGACAGGGCTCAGATACGCAGTATTTT
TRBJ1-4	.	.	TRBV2	CASSLNEKLFF	TGTGCCAGCAGCCTTAATGAAAAACTGTTTTTT
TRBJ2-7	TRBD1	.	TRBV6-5	CASSRGQAAAYEQYF	TGTGCCAGCAGTCGAGGACAGGCTGCGGCCTACGAGCAGTACTTC
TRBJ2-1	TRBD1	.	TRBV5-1	CASSRAGGRGNEQFF	TGCGCCAGCAGCCGTGCAGGGGGAAGGGGGAATGAGCAGTTCTTC
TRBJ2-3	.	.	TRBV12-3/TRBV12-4	CASSASQTDTQYF	TGTGCCAGCAGTGCTAGTCAGACAGATACGCAGTATTTT
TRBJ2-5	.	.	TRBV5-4	CASSALAPGETQYF	TGTGCCAGCAGCGCGTTGGCACCAGGGGAGACCCAGTACTTC
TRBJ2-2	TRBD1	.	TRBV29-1	CSVGFGQGVDTGELFF	TGCAGCGTTGGATTCGGACAGGGCGTAGACACCGGGGAGCTGTTTTTT
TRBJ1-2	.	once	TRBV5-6	CASSLNTAQGYTF	TGTGCCAGCAGCTTGAATACAGCCCAGGGCTACACCTTC
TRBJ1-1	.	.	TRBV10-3	CAISETAYHTEAFF	TGTGCCATCAGTGAGACCGCGTATCACACTGAAGCTTTCTTT
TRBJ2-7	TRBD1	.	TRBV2	CASSRDRASGSYEQYF	TGTGCCAGCAGTAGGGACAGGGCATCCGGCTCCTACGAGCAGTACTTC
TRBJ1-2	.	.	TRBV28	CASSFQGYYGYTF	TGTGCCAGCAGTTTTCAGGGCTACTATGGCTACACCTTC
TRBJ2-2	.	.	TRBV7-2	CASSLGGQNTGELFF	TGTGCCAGCAGCTTAGGGGGACAGAACACCGGGGAGCTGTTTTTT
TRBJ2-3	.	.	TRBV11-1	CASSLASTAGPDTQYF	TGTGCCAGCAGCTTAGCTTCCACTGCAGGCCCAGATACGCAGTATTTT